This record covers a single TCR beta chain. What antigen it recognizes has not been identified. No base quality values were provided; no much bigger clone lies one nucleotide off. The CDR3, from cysteine to phenylalanine, totals 14 residues. Only the CDR3 DNA stays, 42 bases, in frame from base 1. The germline V and J ends show losses of 3 bases and 4 bases respectively, and no gene match explains 6 bases of the junction. CDR1 and CDR2 are read off the germline V gene as KGHSH and LQKENI. In the paper's terms, the time point label means: baseline before first vaccination. The vaccinee samples were drawn from two UK trials, COV001 and COV002, one of which was a single-blind randomized controlled phase 2/3 trial testing AZD1222 (ChAdOx1 nCoV-19) in healthy adults. For TCRbeta chain sequencing, PBMC samples were collected from trial participants at day 0 and at day 28 after the second dose. The CDR3 regions of human TCRbeta chains were analyzed by immunosequencing. The original methods were these. TCRs in the repertoires were matched against a reference library of SARS-CoV-2-specific TCRs that had been generated with the MIRA antigen-specificity platform. Breadth meant the fraction of unique TCRs that were SARS-CoV-2-associated, whereas depth meant the fraction of total T cells that were SARS-CoV-2-associated. Using the MIRA data, each spike-specific TCR was mapped to the spike region that the TCR reacts to and placed in a CD4 or CD8 class. Log10-transformed breadth and depth values were compared by one-way ANOVA with Sidak's multiple comparisons tests. The table comes from immuneACCESS by way of TCRdb, which keeps in-frame sequences with V and J called. Part of the clones is missing from these tables; in studies checked, under half for an unresolved V gene and the rest for unknown reasons. V, J and clone size reflect that table, while D and trimming were determined from the DNA. The sample data list about 190,000 clones, and 85% to 95% of these were observed just once. The ten largest clones represent 1% to 1.5% of the sample.

The sample originates from a study of T cell responses to AZD1222 COVID-19 vaccine (dated by TCRdb to 2020 to 2022). For the study in its entirety: Because spike-specific TCR depth and breadth did not differ between the two schedules, AZD1222 recipients who got a second dose at roughly 4 weeks were pooled with those who got a second dose at roughly 12 weeks. A total of around 240 trial participants underwent TCR sequencing, of whom around 210 had received two doses of AZD1222 and about 26 had received two doses of the MenACWY control vaccine. Trial participants were enrolled by age into 18-55, 56-69 and 70-plus year subgroups, with roughly 160, 29 and 62 TCR-sequenced participants respectively.

Study-wide conclusions, independent of this receptor: Conclusions about previously exposed vaccinees are limited, since just 5 or 6 AZD1222 recipients were seropositive for SARS-CoV-2 at baseline. A significant rise in spike-specific TCR breadth and depth was observed after two AZD1222 doses relative to day 0 and relative to MenACWY recipients. Because no day 14 peak-response samples were available, repertoires were characterized only after the peak T cell response. Most participants were white British and females outnumbered males, and the authors suggested that clonal diversity may have been underestimated. The vaccine-associated CD4 TCRs covered the entire spike protein, and the dominant responses fell in regions 160-218 and 743-854. The 56-69-year group was small, and its depth increase did not reach significance, likely because of low power. Reportedly, close to half of the unique spike-specific TCRs recognized epitopes lying outside the regions that are mutated in the B.1.351 and B.1.1.7 variants.

The receptor chain draws on TRBV18 and TRBJ2-7; 7 central nucleotides agree with TRBD1. The receptor's source is an adult in good health. This sample comprised peripheral blood, obtained on day 0 of AZD1222 vaccination. The bases read TGTGCCAGCTCACCGCCGGGACAGCAATACGAGCAGTACTTC. The translation is CASSPPGQQYEQYF.